The present TCR beta chain was sequenced within a study of metastatic and nonmetastatic thyroid tumors. Study as a whole: Repertoires from malignant and benign thyroid patients were compared across blood and tumor or nodule tissue.

The germline gives CDR1 SGHNT, CDR2 YYREEE (reference sequence). The CDR3 sequence is 14 residues long. Deletions cut 1 base from V and 8 bases from J, with 12 bases between. Thyroid surgery had not been preceded by any treatment in any patient. In its sample, this clone was seen many times. TCRdb reprocessed the PCR reads via MiXCR. Of around 22,000 clones listed, around 9.9% are singletons. The source is a female donor with papillary thyroid cancer or a benign thyroid nodule (not recorded which). Some clones in this sample may be carry-over from other donors' samples. The gene calls are TRBV5-4 and TRBJ1-4, with a possible D match to TRBD1 (5 bases). Sequenced input: blood. In DNA, the CDR3 is TGTGCCAGCAGCTTGACAGGAGTAGAGGAAAAACTGTTTTTT. Protein product: CASSLTGVEEKLFF.